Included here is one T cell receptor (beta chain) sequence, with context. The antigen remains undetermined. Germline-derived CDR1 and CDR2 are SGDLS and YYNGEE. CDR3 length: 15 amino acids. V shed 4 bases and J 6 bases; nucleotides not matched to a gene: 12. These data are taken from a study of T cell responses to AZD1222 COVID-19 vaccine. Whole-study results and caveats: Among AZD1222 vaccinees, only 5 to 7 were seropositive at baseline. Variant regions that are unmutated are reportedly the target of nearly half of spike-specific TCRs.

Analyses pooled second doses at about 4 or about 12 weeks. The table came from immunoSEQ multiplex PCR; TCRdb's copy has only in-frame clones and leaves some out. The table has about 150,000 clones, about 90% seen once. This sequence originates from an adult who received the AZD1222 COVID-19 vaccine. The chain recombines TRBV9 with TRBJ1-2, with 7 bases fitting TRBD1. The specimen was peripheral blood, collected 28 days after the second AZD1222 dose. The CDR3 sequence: CASSTQTGSFNGYTF. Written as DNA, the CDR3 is TGTGCCAGCAGCACCCAGACAGGGAGCTTCAATGGCTACACCTTC.